The 4 T cell receptor beta chains below come from one sample, sequenced in a study of blood T cell repertoires in COVID-19 (dated by TCRdb to between 2020 and 2021). The library was made by the immunoSEQ multiplex PCR assay. As stored in TCRdb, this immuneACCESS dataset retains in-frame rearrangements with V and J assigned. A fraction of the clones does not appear; measured against another copy, unresolved V genes explain less than half of the discrepancy, and the remainder lacks a known reason. The sample yields around 93,000 clones; approximately 80% were counted once. The biggest ten clones account for 9.8% of the sample. Sequencing used peripheral blood. These receptor sequences come from a woman older than 75 with acute or convalescent COVID-19.

Only one count was recorded for this clone. The V call is TRBV6-2 or TRBV6-3, the J call TRBJ2-7, with 10 bases matching TRBD2. CDR3 size: 15 residues. The V gene end was trimmed by 5 bases and the J gene end by 2 bases; junction bases not matched to a gene: 6. Germline lookup yields CDR1 MNHEY and CDR2 SVGEGT. CDR3 in amino acids: CASSTGLADPYEQYF. Written as DNA, the CDR3 is TGTGCCAGCAGTACCGGACTAGCGGACCCCTACGAGCAGTACTTC.

This sequence joins TRBV4-3 and TRBJ1-2, with D possibly TRBD1 on 5 matching bases. Trimming cost V 0 bases and J 8 bases, with 10 bases left between them. The CDR3 runs 13 residues. Germline CDR1 reads LGHNA; CDR2 reads YSLEER. CDR3 in DNA: TGCGCCAGCAGCCAAGATTGGGGCCGGGGCTACACCTTC. As protein: CASSQDWGRGYTF.

J is TRBJ2-5 and V is TRBV2, with TRBD1 identical over 8 bases. V lost 1 base to trimming and J lost 7 bases; unmatched junction nucleotides: 11. Germline loops: CDR1 SNHLY, CDR2 FYNNEI. The CDR3 consists of 16 residues. The CDR3 loop reads CASSEVGQARSGTQYF. The CDR3 DNA is TGTGCCAGCAGTGAAGTGGGACAGGCGCGAAGTGGGACCCAGTACTTC.

V and J are TRBV24-1 and TRBJ2-1; 7 bases line up with TRBD2. Trimming at V came to 5 bases and at J to 7 bases, leaving 10 bases not matched to a gene. The CDR3 has 15 amino acids. Germline assignment: CDR1 KGHDR and CDR2 SFDVKD. Here the CDR3 DNA reads TGTGCCACCAGTGCGCGGGAGCGGTCAGTAAATGAGCAGTTCTTC. Protein sequence: CATSARERSVNEQFF.